The present entry profiles one TCR beta chain with its context. The data were taken from a study of T cells in narcolepsy. Profiled with immunoSEQ multiplex PCR; TCRdb holds only in-frame clones, not every one. The sample lists 30,000 to 35,000 clones, around 86% occurring once. CDR3 length: 14 amino acids. CDR1 LNHDA and CDR2 SQIVND come from the germline V gene (reference sequence). V shed 3 bases, J shed 5 bases, and the junction held 6 bases outside the gene matches. Material for sequencing was CD45RA- memory CD4+ T cells from PBMCs. The chain joins TRBV19 to TRBJ1-2, with 7 nucleotides matching TRBD1. This TCR was sampled from a human donor with narcolepsy. The CDR3 here is CASSIGQELYGYTF. The CDR3 nucleotides are TGTGCCAGTAGTATTGGACAGGAACTTTATGGCTACACCTTC.